This T cell receptor beta chain was documented in a study of blood T cell repertoires in COVID-19. Looking at the study overall: The analysed material was cDNA or gDNA that came from T cells, B-cell-depleted T cells, or PBMCs.

In the source study's methods: Estimation of nucleated cell counts relied on the amplification of reference gene primers. The protocol was immunoSEQ multiplex PCR, while the TCRdb copy is restricted to in-frame clones and leaves out a portion. V and J calls and clone size are copied from that table; D and trimming were computed from the DNA. The sample comprises more than 100,000 clones, less than 90% of which are singletons, and approximately 13% rests with the top ten. Germline CDR1 and CDR2: SGHAT and FQNNGV. V shed 5 bases and J shed 3 bases, with 21 bases lying between them. The CDR3 has 17 amino acids.

Sequenced sample: peripheral blood. The chain is built from TRBV11-2 and TRBJ2-3; D is possibly TRBD2 (6 bases). The TCR was taken from a woman aged 25-40 years who had recovered from COVID-19. CDR3 DNA sequence: TGTGCCAGCAGCGCGAGTCTCCTGGCGGGAAAAACAGATACGCAGTATTTT. It specifies CASSASLLAGKTDTQYF.